One and the same sample provided the 31 T cell receptor beta chains below, sequenced in a study of cytotoxic CD8 clonotypes in ibrutinib-treated CLL. The table came from immunoSEQ multiplex PCR; TCRdb's copy has only in-frame clones and leaves some out. This sample yields 330,000 or so clones, of which roughly 70% are seen a single time; about 6.7% belongs to the top ten. Specimen: PBMCs, collected after 36 months of ibrutinib treatment. The receptors here all came from a human donor with chronic lymphocytic leukemia.

This clone was seen a few times. The rearrangement joins TRBV15 to TRBJ1-5, with D perhaps matching TRBD1 (5 bases). From germline, CDR1 is LNHNV and CDR2 YYDKDF (reference sequence). This CDR3 has 13 amino acids. Here the CDR3 DNA reads TGTGCGACCCGGACACGGACCAATCAGCCCCAGCATTTT. Its translation: CATRTRTNQPQHF.

In this sample, this clone turned up a few times. The chain couples TRBV27 to TRBJ2-3; D unresolved. This CDR3 comprises 10 residues. The V gene lost 6 bases and the J gene lost 4 bases, with 2 bases spanning the gap. Looked up from germline, CDR1 is MNHEY and CDR2 is SMNVEV (reference sequence). CDR3 amino acids: CASRSDTQYF. CDR3 coding DNA: TGTGCCAGCAGGTCAGATACGCAGTATTTT.

The chain is built from TRBV4-1 and TRBJ2-5; D gene ambiguous. The CDR3 is made up of 14 amino acids. Trimming removed 1 base from V and 5 bases from J, with 11 bases in between. The V gene's germline CDR1 is MGHRA and CDR2 YSYEKL. In nucleotides, the CDR3 is TGCGCCAGCAGCCAAGGACCACTATCGGAGACCCAGTACTTC. It translates to CASSQGPLSETQYF.

This clone was detected once. This chain uses TRBV5-1 with TRBJ2-7; D possibly corresponds to TRBD1 (6 bases). This CDR3 is 15 amino acids long. CDR1 is SGHRS and CDR2 is YFSETQ in the germline V gene. The V end was cut by 4 bases, the J end by 3 bases, with 17 bases between. CDR3 in DNA: TGCGCCAGCAGCCCCTCCGCGACAGGATTCTACGAGCAGTACTTC. Encoded protein: CASSPSATGFYEQYF.

Only a few counts were recorded for this clone. Other DNA sequences from this sample encode an identical CDR3 as well. The chain joins TRBV9 to TRBJ1-1; D is uncertain. Germline CDR1 reads SGDLS; CDR2 reads YYNGEE. Trimming pared 0 bases from V and 3 bases from J, leaving 3 bases between. The length of the CDR3 is 12 residues. CDR3 amino acids: CASSVGDTEAFF. The DNA of the CDR3 is TGTGCCAGCAGCGTAGGGGACACTGAAGCTTTCTTT.

The chain is built from TRBV25-1 and TRBJ2-7; TRBD1 matches 8 bases. This CDR3 spans 15 amino acids. CDR1 is MGHDK, CDR2 SYGVNS, per germline. Trimming cost V 6 bases and J 4 bases; bases outside gene matches: 11. CDR3 protein: CASSRGGQGVYEQYF. The CDR3 nucleotides are TGTGCCAGCAGCCGCGGCGGACAGGGCGTATACGAGCAGTACTTC.

The rearrangement links TRBV7-8 to TRBJ2-7, with a tentative D call TRBD2 (6 bases). The germline V and J ends were trimmed by 8 bases and 2 bases, with 31 bases remaining between them. CDR1 and CDR2 (germline): SGHVS, FQNEAQ. The length of the CDR3 is 19 residues. This chain's CDR3 is CASSITSNGDGRSPYEQYF. DNA of the CDR3: TGTGCCAGCTCTATCACCTCCAACGGTGACGGGAGAAGCCCCTACGAGCAGTACTTC.

The V and J genes are TRBV7-9 and TRBJ1-1, with a weak D call TRBD1 (6 bases). Trimming cost V 8 bases and J 3 bases, with 22 bases left between them. Germline CDR1 and CDR2: SEHNR and FQNEAQ (reference sequence). This CDR3 region has 16 residues. As DNA, the CDR3 is TGTGCCAGCTCTTCCGGGGGCGCATTTATGGACACTGAAGCTTTCTTT. It translates to CASSSGGAFMDTEAFF.

The genes are TRBV6-6 and TRBJ1-2; TRBD1 matches 10 bases. The germline gives CDR1 MNHNY, CDR2 SVGAGI (reference sequence). V shed 5 bases and J 8 bases; nucleotides not matched to a gene: 8. CDR3 length: 14 amino acids. The DNA of the CDR3 is TGTGCCAGCAGTCAGCCCGACAGGGGGCTCGGCTACACCTTC. As protein: CASSQPDRGLGYTF.

V usage is TRBV2 and J usage is TRBJ2-7; D possibly corresponds to TRBD1 (6 bases). In germline, CDR1 is SNHLY, CDR2 FYNNEI. V lost 1 base and J lost 11, with 9 bases in between. This CDR3 comprises 11 residues. CDR3 in amino acids: CASSEVGAEYF. The CDR3 nucleotides read TGTGCCAGCAGTGAAGTGGGGGCAGAGTACTTC. Based on the CDR3 plus reference TRBV2 and TRBJ2-7, the full variable domain is EPEVTQTPSHQVTQMGQEVILRCVPISNHLYFYWYRQILGQKVEFLVSFYNNEISEKSEIFDDQFSVERPDGSNFTLKIRSTKLEDSAMYFCASSEVGAEYFGPGTRLTVT.

A few counts support this clone. This chain uses TRBV9 with TRBJ2-2; no clear D gene. CDR3 length equals 11 residues. Germline CDR1 SGDLS, CDR2 YYNGEE. The V end lost 3 bases, the J end lost 6 bases, and 3 bases lay between the germline ends. The chain's CDR3 is CASSASGELFF. The CDR3 nucleotides read TGTGCCAGCAGCGCCTCCGGGGAGCTGTTTTTT.

The gene calls are TRBV6-1 and TRBJ2-7, with D maybe TRBD1 (6 bases). Between the trimmed V and J ends, which lost 8 bases and 4 bases, there was a span of 21 bases. The germline CDR1 and CDR2 sequences are MNHNS and SASEGT. The CDR3 loop spans 15 amino acids. CDR3 sequence reads: CASCRSGTGRYEQYF. In DNA form, the CDR3 reads TGTGCCAGCTGTAGGAGCGGCACAGGGAGATACGAGCAGTACTTC.

V and J are TRBV25-1 and TRBJ2-7, with D perhaps matching TRBD1 or TRBD2 (6 bases each). This CDR3 spans 14 amino acids. The germline V gene encodes CDR1 MGHDK and CDR2 SYGVNS. V was clipped by 2 bases and J by 0 bases, with 8 bases between them. CDR3 DNA sequence: TGTGCCAGCAGTGAAGGAGGGGGCTCCTACGAGCAGTACTTC. Its protein is CASSEGGGSYEQYF.

This clone was observed a few times. The same CDR3 is also encoded by other DNA sequences in this sample. V is TRBV20-1 and J is TRBJ2-2; the D is unclear. The germline V gene has CDR1 DFQATT and CDR2 SNEGSKA (reference sequence). V shed 4 bases and J shed 5 bases, with 5 bases lying between them. The CDR3 has 11 residues. The CDR3 nucleotides are TGCAGTGCTAAAGGAACCGGGGAGCTGTTTTTT. Protein sequence: CSAKGTGELFF.

This sequence joins TRBV5-1 and TRBJ1-4; D remains ambiguous. V lost 4 bases, J lost 0 bases, and 10 bases lay in between. This CDR3 region has 15 residues. CDR1 is SGHRS, CDR2 YFSETQ, per germline. The CDR3 DNA sequence: TGCGCCAGCAGCCCCTCGGGTGCAACTAATGAAAAACTGTTTTTT. Translating gives CASSPSGATNEKLFF.

V and J are TRBV10-2 and TRBJ1-3, with D uncertain. Trimming took off 2 bases at V and 4 bases at J, with 6 bases between the two ends. CDR3 length: 13 amino acids. CDR1 and CDR2 (germline): WSHSY, SAAADI. The CDR3 protein is CASSEGYGNTIYF. DNA of the CDR3: TGCGCCAGCAGTGAGGGCTACGGAAACACCATATATTTT.

This clone was counted only a few times. The same CDR3 is also encoded by other DNA sequences in this sample. This chain connects TRBV4-1 to TRBJ2-7, with unresolved D. Trimming took 1 base from V and 3 from J, leaving 4 bases between them. The CDR3 runs 12 residues. Germline assignment: CDR1 MGHRA and CDR2 YSYEKL. The CDR3 sequence is CASSQGGYEQYF. The CDR3 coding sequence is TGCGCCAGCAGCCAAGGAGGCTACGAGCAGTACTTC.

V is TRBV11-2 and J is TRBJ2-5; D gene unclear. The germline gives CDR1 SGHAT, CDR2 FQNNGV. The ends were cut back, 6 bases at V and 4 bases at J, with 15 bases in the middle. The CDR3 totals 14 residues. This chain's CDR3 is CASRRTELRETQYF. The CDR3 DNA sequence: TGTGCCAGCAGACGGACCGAGCTTCGAGAGACCCAGTACTTC.

This clone came up a few times. The chain joins TRBV2 to TRBJ1-2; 11 nucleotides align to TRBD1. V lost 5 bases and J lost 4; bases outside the gene matches: 12. CDR3 length: 17 amino acids. The V gene's germline CDR1 is SNHLY and CDR2 FYNNEI. The CDR3 nucleotides read TGTGCCAGCAGTCGACCAGGACAGGGGGCGAACTCCTATGGCTACACCTTC. As protein: CASSRPGQGANSYGYTF.

This clone has only one observation. The gene calls are TRBV6-1 and TRBJ1-2, with 10 nucleotides matching TRBD1. This CDR3 is built from 14 residues. The ends lost 7 bases at V and 4 bases at J; junction bases unmatched: 6. Germline CDR1 reads MNHNS; CDR2 reads SASEGT. CDR3 amino acids: CASTRTGGSYGYTF. The CDR3 DNA sequence: TGTGCCAGCACCCGGACAGGGGGATCCTATGGCTACACCTTC.

This clone was seen a few times. The genes are TRBV25-1 and TRBJ2-7, with no clear D. V lost 6 bases and J lost 0, with 9 bases in between. CDR3 size: 13 residues. The V gene's germline CDR1 is MGHDK and CDR2 SYGVNS. CDR3 sequence reads: CASSDQTSYEQYF. The CDR3, as DNA: TGTGCCAGCAGCGACCAGACCTCCTACGAGCAGTACTTC.

V and J are TRBV10-1 and TRBJ1-3; TRBD1 is a possible D gene (6 bases). CDR3 size: 13 residues. Trimming left V 6 bases short and J 2 bases short, with 8 bases between. CDR1 WNHNN and CDR2 SYGVQD come from the germline V gene (reference sequence). The CDR3 sequence is CASRQGAGNTIYF. CDR3 nucleotide sequence: TGCGCCAGCAGACAGGGTGCTGGAAACACCATATATTTT.

The rearrangement uses TRBV29-1 and TRBJ1-2; perhaps TRBD1 as D (5 bases). This CDR3 has 12 amino acids. Per germline, CDR1 SQVTM and CDR2 ANQGSEA. V was clipped by 5 bases and J by 0 bases, with 7 bases between them. CDR3 sequence: CSVLQANYGYTF. CDR3 DNA sequence: TGCAGCGTTCTACAGGCTAACTATGGCTACACCTTC.

This chain joins TRBV29-1 and TRBJ1-2, with D possibly matching TRBD1 (5 bases). Germline V gene lookup returns CDR1 SQVTM and CDR2 ANQGSEA. V was shortened by 6 bases and J by 8 bases, with 13 bases between the two germline ends. There are 11 residues in the CDR3. In DNA form, the CDR3 reads TGCAGCGTCGCATCCAGGGACGGCTACACCTTC. Its protein product is CSVASRDGYTF.

V is TRBV29-1 and J is TRBJ2-3; D unclear. Germline V gene data show CDR1 as SQVTM and CDR2 as ANQGSEA. The CDR3 has 10 amino acids. With 3 bases removed from V and 6 bases from J, the gap between germline ends came to 4 bases. The CDR3: CSVEEDTQYF. The CDR3 DNA follows: TGCAGCGTTGAGGAGGATACGCAGTATTTT.

This clone was picked up a small number of times. The CDR3 here is CASSPWDRWGYGYTF. The DNA for the CDR3 is TGTGCCAGCAGCCCGTGGGACAGGTGGGGCTATGGCTACACCTTC. The rearrangement links TRBV7-8 to TRBJ1-2, with 8 bases that match TRBD1. Per the germline V gene, CDR1 is SGHVS and CDR2 is FQNEAQ. This CDR3 contains 15 residues. Trimming cost V 5 bases and J 4 bases; bases outside gene matches: 9.

The chain recombines TRBV2 with TRBJ2-1; TRBD2 aligns across 7 bases. The CDR3 totals 15 residues. Germline CDR1 and CDR2: SNHLY and FYNNEI. J was trimmed by 3 bases and V by 3 bases; bases with no gene match: 5. CDR3 in amino acids: CASSDSASGYNEQFF. CDR3 bases: TGTGCCAGCAGTGATTCGGCTAGCGGCTACAATGAGCAGTTCTTC.

This clone was counted a few times. The chain links TRBV7-9 to TRBJ2-1; 10 bases align to TRBD2. Germline CDR1 is SEHNR and CDR2 is FQNEAQ (reference sequence). With 3 bases clipped from V and 8 bases from J, the junction kept 7 bases outside the gene matches. This CDR3 is 15 amino acids long. This CDR3 is CASSLGAGGLDEQFF. CDR3 in DNA: TGTGCCAGCAGCTTGGGAGCGGGAGGGCTGGATGAGCAGTTCTTC.

The CDR3 DNA sequence: TGTGCCAGCAGCCCTAGCGGGAGGTACAATGAGCAGTTCTTC. This translates into CASSPSGRYNEQFF. The genes are TRBV9 and TRBJ2-1, with 11 bases lining up with TRBD2. Germline V gene data show CDR1 as SGDLS and CDR2 as YYNGEE. V gave up 4 bases and J gave up 4 bases; unmatched junction bases: 1. The length of the CDR3 is 14 residues.

The chain employs TRBV13 and TRBJ1-4; no firm D call. V was trimmed by 0 bases and J by 7 bases, leaving 12 bases between them. Germline CDR1 is PRHDT and CDR2 is FYEKMQ (reference sequence). This CDR3 region has 15 residues. CDR3 nucleotides: TGTGCCAGCAGCTTAGGGGGGAGGGCTAGTGAAAAACTGTTTTTT. Translating gives CASSLGGRASEKLFF.

The V and J genes are TRBV4-1 and TRBJ2-3; the D call may be TRBD1 or TRBD2 (5 bases each). The CDR3 runs 16 residues. Germline V gene data show CDR1 as MGHRA and CDR2 as YSYEKL. Between the trimmed V and J ends, which lost 2 bases and 3 bases, there was a span of 15 bases. CDR3 coding DNA: TGCGCCAGCAGCCAATACCCGGGGCCAGCGACAGATACGCAGTATTTT. It specifies CASSQYPGPATDTQYF.